Shown below are 28 T cell receptor beta chains from a single sample sequenced in a study of regulatory T cells in long-lasting Graves disease. Time point specified: newly diagnosed GD, antithyroid drugs for less than 3 months. Researchers made the TCR library from RNA that was extracted from PBMCs. Sequencing libraries for TCR beta were prepared with iRepertoire HTBI primers and Arm-PCR of CDR3 regions. MiXCR, applied by TCRdb to the multiplex PCR reads, yields one record per CDR3 protein. The sample has 400,000 to 500,000 distinct CDR3 sequences; 12% to 15% are singletons. These sequences were also reported in another study, on T cells in Graves' hyperthyroidism and ophthalmopathy.

The sequencing here drew on peripheral blood mononuclear cells (PBMCs), taken at new diagnosis, from a patient treated with antithyroid drugs. These receptors came from a woman aged 45-65 years with Graves disease.

At least ten counts were recorded for this clonotype. This chain links TRBV20-1 with TRBJ1-1, with D perhaps TRBD1 (5 bases). Looked up from germline, CDR1 is DFQATT and CDR2 is SNEGSKA (reference sequence). The CDR3 consists of 16 residues. V was cut by 0 bases and J by 0 bases, with 14 bases left in between. Here the CDR3 DNA reads TGCAGTGCTAGAGATCCCTGGCAGGGAATGAACACTGAAGCTTTCTTT. It codes for CSARDPWQGMNTEAFF.

J is TRBJ2-5 and V is TRBV7-2; 11 positions match TRBD2. This CDR3 region has 15 residues. Germline trimming cut 4 bases from V and 4 bases from J; bases unmatched to any gene: 5. Germline V lookup: CDR1 SGHTA, CDR2 FQGNSA. The DNA for the CDR3 is TGTGCCAGCAGCTCAACCGGACTAGCGGGAGAGACCCAGTACTTC. Amino acids: CASSSTGLAGETQYF.

The chain links TRBV27 to TRBJ1-2; D remains ambiguous. CDR1 is MNHEY and CDR2 is SMNVEV in the germline V gene (reference sequence). CDR3 length equals 13 residues. Trimming removed 5 bases at V and 6 bases at J, with 13 bases between. CDR3 nucleotides: TGTGCCAGCAGTCCACATCATAGGGATGGCTACACCTTC. Amino acid sequence: CASSPHHRDGYTF.

This clonotype came up many times. The chain links TRBV9 to TRBJ2-6, with D perhaps matching TRBD1 (5 bases). The germline V gene has CDR1 SGDLS and CDR2 YYNGEE. The CDR3 is made up of 15 amino acids. The V end was cut by 3 bases, the J end by 1 base, with 8 bases between. The CDR3: CASSATGSGANVLTF. In DNA form, the CDR3 reads TGTGCCAGCAGCGCTACAGGTTCTGGGGCCAACGTCCTGACTTTC.

This clonotype was found many times. The chain joins TRBV29-1 to TRBJ2-7; no firm D call. CDR3 length: 13 residues. Per germline, CDR1 SQVTM and CDR2 ANQGSEA. The V gene lost 0 bases and the J gene lost 1 base, with 7 bases spanning the gap. CDR3 sequence reads: CSVEDGGSYEQYF. The CDR3 DNA is TGCAGCGTTGAAGATGGCGGATCCTACGAGCAGTACTTC.

The table lists this clonotype with many counts. The chain has TRBV27 and TRBJ2-7; 8 nucleotides line up with TRBD2. The CDR3 is 14 amino acids. Per germline, CDR1 MNHEY and CDR2 SMNVEV (reference sequence). V dropped 9 bases and J dropped 7; count of bases not matched to a gene: 14. CDR3 sequence reads: CASRPGGGGGEQYF. The CDR3 DNA is TGTGCCAGTCGGCCCGGGGGGGGAGGAGGTGAGCAGTACTTC.

At least ten counts were recorded for this clonotype. Here the CDR3 reads CASSLLQEGAPDEQFF. The CDR3 nucleotides are TGTGCCAGCAGCTTACTTCAAGAAGGAGCGCCCGATGAGCAGTTCTTC. The V call is TRBV11-2, the J call TRBJ2-1, with D uncertain. V lost 2 bases, J lost 8 bases, and 19 bases lay in between. This CDR3 spans 16 amino acids. From germline, CDR1 is SGHAT and CDR2 FQNNGV.

This clonotype has just a few counts. The genes are TRBV3-1 and TRBJ1-1; perhaps TRBD1 as D (6 bases). V shed 4 bases and J shed 2 bases, with 11 bases lying between them. The CDR3 loop spans 14 amino acids. Looked up from germline, CDR1 is LGHDT and CDR2 is YNNKEL (reference sequence). CDR3 protein: CASSPEDRNTEAFF. In nucleotides, the CDR3 is TGTGCCAGCAGCCCGGAGGACAGAAACACTGAAGCTTTCTTT. Full variable domain (remainder filled in from reference TRBV3-1 and TRBJ1-1): DTAVSQTPKYLVTQMGNDKSIKCEQNLGHDTMYWYKQDSKKFLKIMFSYNNKELIINETVPNRFSPKSPDKAHLNLHINSLELGDSAVYFCASSPEDRNTEAFFGQGTRLTVV.

The V gene is TRBV5-1, the J gene TRBJ2-2, with 13 nucleotides matching TRBD2. The ends lost 3 bases at V and 3 bases at J; junction bases unmatched: 8. Germline V gene sequence: CDR1 SGHRS, CDR2 YFSETQ. The CDR3 is made up of 18 amino acids. The CDR3 nucleotides are TGCGCCAGCAGCTCTACTAGCGGGAGGGCCGGGTACACCGGGGAGCTGTTTTTT. Translated, it gives CASSSTSGRAGYTGELFF.

This clonotype occurred many times. This chain joins TRBV28 and TRBJ2-1; 13 bases agree with TRBD2. CDR1 and CDR2 from the germline V gene are MDHEN and SYDVKM. The CDR3 extends over 15 amino acids. V was pared by 4 bases and J by 7 bases, with 4 bases of the junction left unmatched. The CDR3 loop is CASSSGTSGKNEQFF. CDR3 sequence (DNA): TGTGCCAGCAGTTCCGGGACTAGCGGGAAAAATGAGCAGTTCTTC. The full variable domain, its missing parts supplied by reference TRBV28 and TRBJ2-1, is DVKVTQSSRYLVKRTGEKVFLECVQDMDHENMFWYRQDPGLGLRLIYFSYDVKMKEKGDIPEGYSVSREKKERFSLILESASTNQTSMYLCASSSGTSGKNEQFFGPGTRLTVL.

This clonotype showed up many times. The chain carries TRBV5-1 and TRBJ2-2; no firm D call. Germline loops: CDR1 SGHRS, CDR2 YFSETQ. The V gene lost 3 bases and the J gene lost 4 bases, with 10 bases spanning the gap. The CDR3 sequence is 14 residues long. The CDR3 sequence: CASSSQAITGELFF. CDR3 nucleotide sequence: TGCGCCAGCAGCTCCCAGGCGATCACCGGGGAGCTGTTTTTT.

This clonotype was counted once. A single base separates this from a much larger clone, so it may be a read error. The chain couples TRBV6-1 to TRBJ1-4; possibly TRBD1 for D (6 bases). The CDR3 spans 17 residues. Germline V gene lookup returns CDR1 MNHNS and CDR2 SASEGT. The germline V and J ends were trimmed by 5 bases and 3 bases, with 19 bases remaining between them. CDR3 nucleotides: TGTGCCAGCAGTCTCGGACAGAAAGCCGTCCCTAATGAAAAACTGTTTTTT. Residues: CASSLGQKAVPNEKLFF.

A note on this clonotype: A single base separates this from a much larger clone, so it may be a read error. The CDR3 nucleotides read TGTGCCAGCAGCCGGAGTGACCCCCACAATGAGCAGTACTTC. This codes for CASSRSDPHNEQYF. The genes are TRBV3-1 and TRBJ2-7, with unresolved D. The CDR3 has 14 residues. Trimming removed 4 bases at V and 7 bases at J, with 17 bases between. Germline assignment: CDR1 LGHDT and CDR2 YNNKEL (reference sequence).

In nucleotides, the CDR3 is TGCGCCAGCAGCTTGGCGGACAGGTCTGGAAACACCATATATTTT. The encoded protein is CASSLADRSGNTIYF. The chain has TRBV5-1 and TRBJ1-3; 7 bases map to TRBD1. This CDR3 contains 15 residues. Germline CDR1 SGHRS, CDR2 YFSETQ. Trimming took 0 bases from V and 1 from J; bases not matched to a gene: 1. Drawing the rest from reference TRBV5-1 and TRBJ1-3, the complete variable domain is KAGVTQTPRYLIKTRGQQVTLSCSPISGHRSVSWYQQTPGQGLQFLFEYFSETQRNKGNFPGRFSGRQFSNSRSEMNVSTLELGDSALYLCASSLADRSGNTIYFGEGSWLTVV.

This clonotype was observed many times. The chain carries TRBV19 and TRBJ1-5; D is undetermined. CDR3 length: 13 amino acids. Germline V gives CDR1 LNHDA, CDR2 SQIVND (reference sequence). V lost 2 bases, J lost 6 bases, and 8 bases lay in between. Here the CDR3 DNA reads TGTGCCAGTAGTATACAGGAAGGTCAGCCCCAGCATTTT. As protein: CASSIQEGQPQHF.

Comments on this clonotype: A read error is possible here, since a much larger clone lies one base away. The rearrangement links TRBV2 to TRBJ2-3, with a possible D match to TRBD2 (6 bases). CDR1 and CDR2 (germline): SNHLY, FYNNEI. The CDR3 spans 14 residues. CDR3 DNA sequence: TGTGCCAGCAGTGTCTGGGACTCTATAGATACGCAGTGTTTT. Translating it yields CASSVWDSIDTQCF.

The sample holds many counts of this clonotype. The chain couples TRBV12-3 or TRBV12-4 to TRBJ2-4; TRBD2 might be the D (5 bases). V was pared by 3 bases and J by 1 base, with 10 bases between. The CDR3 sequence is 15 residues long. CDR3 region: CASSFGEVAKNIQYF. CDR3 nucleotides: TGTGCCAGCAGTTTCGGGGAAGTGGCCAAAAACATTCAGTACTTC.

This clonotype was counted ten times or more. The gene calls are TRBV20-1 and TRBJ1-5, with D unclear. The CDR3 length is 15 residues. Germline V gives CDR1 DFQATT, CDR2 SNEGSKA (reference sequence). V was shortened by 1 base and J by 6 bases, with 16 bases between the two germline ends. The chain's CDR3 is CSARGGGRVVQPQHF. The CDR3 DNA follows: TGCAGTGCTAGAGGAGGAGGGAGGGTGGTTCAGCCCCAGCATTTT.

The chain links TRBV6-2 or TRBV6-3 to TRBJ1-1, with 8 positions matching TRBD1. Unmatched junction bases numbered 4, after V lost 6 bases and J lost 7 bases. Germline V gene data show CDR1 as MNHEY and CDR2 as SVGEGT. The CDR3 runs 12 residues. CDR3 amino acids: CASSQGAFEAFF. For the CDR3, the DNA is TGTGCCAGCAGCCAGGGGGCCTTTGAAGCTTTCTTT.

About this clonotype itself: This sequence is one base from a far larger clone and is likely a read error. The V and J genes are TRBV6-1 and TRBJ2-7; 10 nucleotides align to TRBD2. Germline V lookup: CDR1 MNHNS, CDR2 SASEGT. The CDR3 loop spans 13 amino acids. CDR3 in amino acids: CAVAASGSYERYF. The CDR3 bases are TGTGCCGTCGCGGCTAGCGGGAGTTACGAGCGGTACTTC.

There are many counts of this clonotype. The V gene is TRBV2, the J gene TRBJ2-5; TRBD2 is a possible D gene (5 bases). The CDR3 is 15 amino acids. Germline V gene sequence: CDR1 SNHLY, CDR2 FYNNEI. V lost 2 bases and J 3 bases, leaving 13 bases between the germline ends. The chain's CDR3 is CASSEFASSKETQYF. The CDR3 DNA reads as TGTGCCAGCAGTGAATTTGCTAGCAGCAAAGAGACCCAGTACTTC.

The chain is built from TRBV7-2 and TRBJ1-5, with no clear D. Deletions cut 4 bases from V and 6 bases from J, with 13 bases between. The germline V gene encodes CDR1 SGHTA and CDR2 FQGNSA. CDR3 length: 14 amino acids. CDR3 residues: CASSSADGSQPQHF. As DNA, the CDR3 is TGTGCCAGCAGCTCCGCGGACGGGAGTCAGCCCCAGCATTTT.

Many counts were recorded for this clonotype. The V gene is TRBV30, the J gene TRBJ1-3; no firm D call. Germline-derived CDR1 and CDR2 are GTSNPN and SVGIG (reference sequence). The CDR3 covers 13 residues. V was shortened by 3 bases and J by 1 base, with 7 bases between the two germline ends. CDR3 sequence (DNA): TGTGCCTGGAGATGGGGTTCTGGAAACACCATATATTTT. Its translation is CAWRWGSGNTIYF.

The rearrangement uses TRBV7-2 and TRBJ2-2, with 8 bases fitting TRBD2. The germline V gene has CDR1 SGHTA and CDR2 FQGNSA. Trimming at V came to 5 bases and at J to 6 bases, leaving 11 bases not matched to a gene. The CDR3 has 16 amino acids. CDR3 in DNA: TGTGCCAGCAGCCCAATGGTAGCGGGGAGCCCCGGGGAGCTGTTTTTT. The encoded protein is CASSPMVAGSPGELFF.

This clonotype appeared many times. The V and J genes are TRBV28 and TRBJ2-7, with 7 bases fitting TRBD1. The CDR3 is 14 residues long. Germline V lookup: CDR1 MDHEN, CDR2 SYDVKM. J gave up 5 bases and V 3 bases, and 7 bases lay outside the gene matches. The DNA of the CDR3 is TGTGCCAGCAGTTTTGGGCAGGGGGTGAACGAGCAGTACTTC. Translated: CASSFGQGVNEQYF.

This clonotype was seen more than once but under ten times. The V gene is TRBV10-3, the J gene TRBJ2-1, with a tentative D call TRBD2 (6 bases). The CDR3 consists of 14 residues. Germline CDR1 reads ENHRY; CDR2 reads SYGVKD. V shed 2 bases and J shed 7 bases, with 12 bases lying between them. CDR3 in amino acids: CAISEIERVNEQFF. The DNA for the CDR3 is TGTGCCATCAGTGAGATCGAGCGGGTTAATGAGCAGTTCTTC.

The chain has TRBV14 and TRBJ1-3; no firm D call. Trimming left V 2 bases short and J 7 bases short, with 12 bases between. Per germline, CDR1 SGHDN and CDR2 FVKESK. This CDR3 comprises 14 residues. The CDR3 nucleotides are TGTGCCAGCAGCCAACCCGGGTGGACGAACACCATATATTTT. This encodes CASSQPGWTNTIYF.

This clonotype was observed a few times. The CDR3 loop reads CASSFSRDTEAFF. Written as DNA, the CDR3 is TGTGCCAGCAGCTTTTCACGGGACACTGAAGCTTTCTTT. The chain employs TRBV5-6 and TRBJ1-1; D remains unclear. V lost 2 bases, J lost 3 bases, and 8 bases lay in between. This CDR3 is built from 13 residues. The germline V gene encodes CDR1 SGHDT and CDR2 YYEEEE.